The clone carrying this TCR beta chain was seen repeatedly, ten times or more. Its antigen is currently unknown. Subjects aged 18 to 65 presented with newly diagnosed hyperthyroidism of less than 2 months' duration. Each 10 ml fresh peripheral blood draw supplied the PBMCs. This specimen belongs to a study of T cells in Graves' hyperthyroidism and ophthalmopathy. The study's findings and limits: The model foresaw ophthalmopathy a median about 6.5 months prior to onset.

The CDR3 consists of 11 residues. The germline V gene encodes CDR1 SGHVS and CDR2 FQNEAQ. Trimming took off 6 bases at V and 7 bases at J, with 10 bases between the two ends. TCR beta CDR3 region amplification was performed from RNA transcripts. HTBI primers were used for first-round RT-PCR of the TCR CDR3. TCRdb itself ran the multiplex PCR reads through MiXCR, one entry per CDR3 protein. The sample consists of about 740,000 distinct CDR3 sequences, 14% of them appearing once. This chain connects TRBV7-8 to TRBJ2-7; possibly TRBD1 for D (6 bases). Sequenced: blood. The receptor was derived from a woman younger than 30 with Graves' hyperthyroidism. In DNA, the CDR3 is TGTGCCAGCAGACGAAGGGGGGAGCAGTACTTC. Translating gives CASRRRGEQYF.